These 14 T cell receptor beta chains were all obtained from the same sample, sequenced in a study of T cells in Graves' hyperthyroidism and ophthalmopathy. From RNA transcripts, TCR beta CDR3 regions were amplified. The HTBI set primed first-round TCR CDR3 RT-PCR. TCRdb re-derived calls from the multiplex PCR reads in MiXCR, one entry per CDR3 protein. The top ten hold around 32% of the sample, which has some 270,000 distinct CDR3 sequences, roughly 22% seen once. The sample taken for sequencing was blood. These receptors came from a woman aged 40 to 55 with Graves' ophthalmopathy.

In its sample, this clonotype was seen many times. This chain joins TRBV6-1 and TRBJ2-7; 8 bases are shared with TRBD2. Germline CDR1 MNHNS, CDR2 SASEGT. The trim removed 3 bases at V and 2 bases at J, leaving 9 bases unmatched. This CDR3 comprises 16 residues. The CDR3: CASSEIPSGPAYEQYF. The DNA of the CDR3 is TGTGCCAGCAGTGAGATCCCTAGCGGGCCGGCCTACGAGCAGTACTTC.

On this clonotype: This could be a read error, since a much larger clone is one nucleotide away. The genes are TRBV20-1 and TRBJ1-2, with D maybe TRBD1 (6 bases). Germline CDR1 DFQATT, CDR2 SNEGSKA (reference sequence). This CDR3 is 12 amino acids long. The CDR3, as DNA: TGCAGTGCTAGGGACAGTTTCTATAGCTACACCTTC. Translation: CSARDSFYSYTF.

The sample holds many counts of this clonotype. Sequence at one end of the junction differs from germline and may be a read error. This chain uses TRBV2 with TRBJ2-7; D call uncertain. The germline gives CDR1 SNHLY, CDR2 FYNNEI. The CDR3 has 16 residues. CDR3 residues: CASSELPPGSYEEQYF. CDR3 in DNA: TGCGCCAGCAGTGAGCTACCACCTGGGTCCTACGAGGAGCAGTACTTC.

This clonotype was picked up many times. The chain links TRBV20-1 to TRBJ1-1; D is uncertain. Trimming left V 2 bases short and J 6 bases short, with 16 bases between. CDR3 length: 14 amino acids. Germline-derived CDR1 and CDR2 are DFQATT and SNEGSKA (reference sequence). Here the CDR3 reads CSARFREFGAEAFF. DNA of the CDR3: TGCAGTGCTAGATTTCGGGAATTTGGGGCTGAAGCTTTCTTT.

This clonotype was recorded many times. V is TRBV2 and J is TRBJ2-1; D is possibly TRBD2 (6 bases). The CDR3 sequence is 13 residues long. The V gene's germline CDR1 is SNHLY and CDR2 FYNNEI. Trimming took off 7 bases at V and 4 bases at J, with 11 bases between the two ends. CDR3 DNA sequence: TGTGCCAGCAATTGGGGGGTGTACAATGAGCAGTTCTTC. Translation gives CASNWGVYNEQFF.

At least ten counts were recorded for this clonotype. The rearrangement uses TRBV5-1 and TRBJ2-7, with D possibly being TRBD1 (5 bases). Trimming cost V 7 bases and J 0 bases, with 8 bases left between them. The CDR3 is made up of 12 amino acids. Germline V gene sequence: CDR1 SGHRS, CDR2 YFSETQ. This chain's CDR3 is CASGATSYEQYF. CDR3 coding DNA: TGCGCCAGCGGGGCCACCTCCTACGAGCAGTACTTC.

This clonotype occurred many times. The J gene is TRBJ1-1, the V gene TRBV28; unclear D gene. The CDR3 has 13 amino acids. Germline-derived CDR1 and CDR2 are MDHEN and SYDVKM. V gave up 7 bases and J gave up 0 bases, with 9 bases separating them. CDR3 nucleotides: TGTGCCAGCAAATACAGTGTGAACACTGAAGCTTTCTTT. Residues: CASKYSVNTEAFF.

This clonotype was counted at least ten times. The rearrangement uses TRBV7-8 and TRBJ2-2, with 13 positions matching TRBD2. The junction had 3 bases not matched to a gene; V was cut back by 5 bases and J by 3 bases. This CDR3 region has 16 residues. Germline V CDR1 and CDR2: SGHVS, FQNEAQ. DNA for the CDR3: TGTGCCAGCAGCCCCGGGACTAGCGGGGACACCGGGGAGCTGTTTTTT. Its protein is CASSPGTSGDTGELFF.

The chain has TRBV7-8 and TRBJ2-7; tentatively, D is TRBD2 (5 bases). The germline V gene encodes CDR1 SGHVS and CDR2 FQNEAQ. This CDR3 is built from 14 residues. The V gene lost 5 bases and the J gene lost 0 bases, with 11 bases spanning the gap. The CDR3 spells CASSGGVSSYEQYF. Here the CDR3 DNA reads TGTGCCAGCAGCGGAGGCGTCAGCTCCTACGAGCAGTACTTC.

This clonotype was found a few times. This may stem from a read error, because a much larger clone lies one nucleotide away. The chain combines TRBV20-1 with TRBJ2-7; D unclear. Trimming stripped 3 bases from V and 0 bases from J, with 15 bases between. The germline gives CDR1 DFQATT, CDR2 SNEGSKA (reference sequence). This CDR3 contains 15 residues. CDR3 nucleotide sequence: TGCAGTGCTAGGGGTAGGACCGGGTGCTCCTACGAGCAGTACTTC. Encoded protein: CSARGRTGCSYEQYF.

This clonotype was recorded once. The chain is built from TRBV28 and TRBJ2-5; possibly TRBD2 for D (7 bases). Trimming cost V 2 bases and J 4 bases, with 14 bases left between them. CDR1 and CDR2 from the germline V gene are MDHEN and SYDVKM. The CDR3 contains 15 residues. Here the CDR3 DNA reads TGTGCCAGCAGTTTACCGGGGGGCGGGGTAGAGACCCAGTACTTC. The encoded protein is CASSLPGGGVETQYF.

Written as DNA, the CDR3 is TGTGCCAGCAGTGTCACAGGAGGTAGAGCCTACGAGCAGTACTTC. It encodes CASSVTGGRAYEQYF. The chain joins TRBV6-1 to TRBJ2-7, with D perhaps being TRBD1 or TRBD2 (5 bases each). V dropped 4 bases and J dropped 2 bases, with 15 bases sitting between them. CDR3 length: 15 residues. CDR1 and CDR2 (germline): MNHNS, SASEGT.

This clonotype was picked up many times. The chain carries TRBV6-2 or TRBV6-3 and TRBJ2-2; D possibly uses TRBD1 or TRBD2 (5 bases each). The CDR3 consists of 12 residues. Trimming took 8 bases from V and 8 from J, leaving 12 bases between them. The germline V gene has CDR1 MNHEY and CDR2 SVGEGT. CDR3 sequence: CASRDPKGELFF. The CDR3 region has the DNA TGTGCCAGCCGGGACCCTAAGGGGGAGCTGTTTTTT.

At least ten counts were recorded for this clonotype. The V and J genes are TRBV4-1 and TRBJ1-5; D is ambiguous. V lost 7 bases, J lost 7 bases, and 26 bases lay in between. The V gene's germline CDR1 is MGHRA and CDR2 YSYEKL. The CDR3 covers 17 residues. CDR3 sequence reads: CASTLRQPVVRVQPQHF. CDR3 sequence (DNA): TGCGCCAGCACCCTCCGACAACCGGTAGTACGAGTGCAGCCCCAGCATTTT.